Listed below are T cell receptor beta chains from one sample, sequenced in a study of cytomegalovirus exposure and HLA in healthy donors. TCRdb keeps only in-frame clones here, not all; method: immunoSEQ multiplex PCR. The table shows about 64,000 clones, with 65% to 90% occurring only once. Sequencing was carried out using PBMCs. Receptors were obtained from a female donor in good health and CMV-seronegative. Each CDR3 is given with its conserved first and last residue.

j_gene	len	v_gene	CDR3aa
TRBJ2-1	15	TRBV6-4	CASSDSSGSYNEQFF
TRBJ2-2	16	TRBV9	CASSAEAGGRTGELFF
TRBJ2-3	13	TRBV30	CAWNTGGGDTQYF
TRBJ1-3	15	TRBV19	CASSETGRSGNTIYF
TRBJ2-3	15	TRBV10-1	CASSLAGQSTDTQYF
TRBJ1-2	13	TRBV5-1	CASSHGTGEGYTF
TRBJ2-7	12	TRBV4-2	CASTGPDYEQYF
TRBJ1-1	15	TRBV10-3	CAISESYRGRPEAFF
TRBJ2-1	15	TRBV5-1	CASSLVLAEYNEQFF
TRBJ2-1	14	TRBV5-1	CASSIGGGLNEQFF